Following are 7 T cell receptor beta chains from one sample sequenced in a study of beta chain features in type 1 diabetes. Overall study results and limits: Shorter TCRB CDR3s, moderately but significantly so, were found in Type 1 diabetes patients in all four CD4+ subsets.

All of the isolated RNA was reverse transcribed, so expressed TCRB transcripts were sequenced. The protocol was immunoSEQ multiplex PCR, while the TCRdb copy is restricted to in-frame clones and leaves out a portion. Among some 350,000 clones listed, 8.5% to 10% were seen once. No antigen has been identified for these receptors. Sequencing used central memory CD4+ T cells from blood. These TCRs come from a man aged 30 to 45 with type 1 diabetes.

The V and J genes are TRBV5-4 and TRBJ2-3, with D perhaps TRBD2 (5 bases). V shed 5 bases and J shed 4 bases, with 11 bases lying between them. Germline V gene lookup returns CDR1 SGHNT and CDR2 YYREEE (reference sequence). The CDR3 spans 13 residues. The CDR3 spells CASRRYGADTQYF. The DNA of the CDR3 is TGTGCCAGCAGACGGTACGGGGCAGATACGCAGTATTTT.

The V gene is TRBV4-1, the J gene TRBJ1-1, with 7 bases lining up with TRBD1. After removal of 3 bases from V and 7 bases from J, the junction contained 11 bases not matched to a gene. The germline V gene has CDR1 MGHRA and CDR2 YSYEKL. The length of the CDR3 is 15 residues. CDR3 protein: CASSQPGTAKYEAFF. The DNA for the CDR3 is TGCGCCAGCAGCCAGCCTGGGACAGCCAAGTATGAAGCTTTCTTT.

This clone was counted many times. The CDR3 bases are TGTGCCAGCAGCCAAGATTCTGACAGGGGAGGGTTCTTC. As protein: CASSQDSDRGGFF. The chain recombines TRBV14 with TRBJ2-1, with 8 bases fitting TRBD1. Germline values: CDR1 SGHDN, CDR2 FVKESK. This CDR3 is 13 amino acids long. Trimming took 0 bases from V and 15 from J; bases not matched to a gene: 7.

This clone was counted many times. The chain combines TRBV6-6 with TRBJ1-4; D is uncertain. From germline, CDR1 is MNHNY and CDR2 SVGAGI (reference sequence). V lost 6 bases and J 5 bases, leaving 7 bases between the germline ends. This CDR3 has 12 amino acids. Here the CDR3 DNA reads TGTGCCAGCAGCAACCCAAATGAAAAACTGTTTTTT. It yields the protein CASSNPNEKLFF.

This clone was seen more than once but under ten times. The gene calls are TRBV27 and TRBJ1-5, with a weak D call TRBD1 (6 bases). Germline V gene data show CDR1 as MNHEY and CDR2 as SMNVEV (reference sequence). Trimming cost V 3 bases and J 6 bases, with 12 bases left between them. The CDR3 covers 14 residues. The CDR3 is CASSFSLGGQPQHF. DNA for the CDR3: TGTGCCAGCAGTTTTAGTTTAGGGGGTCAGCCCCAGCATTTT.

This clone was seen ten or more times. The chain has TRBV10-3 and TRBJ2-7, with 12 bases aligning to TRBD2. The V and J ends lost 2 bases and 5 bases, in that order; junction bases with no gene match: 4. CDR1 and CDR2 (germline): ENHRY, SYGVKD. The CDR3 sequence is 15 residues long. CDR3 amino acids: CAISEPSGRDNEQYF. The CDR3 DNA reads TGTGCCATCAGTGAGCCTAGCGGGAGGGACAACGAGCAGTACTTC.

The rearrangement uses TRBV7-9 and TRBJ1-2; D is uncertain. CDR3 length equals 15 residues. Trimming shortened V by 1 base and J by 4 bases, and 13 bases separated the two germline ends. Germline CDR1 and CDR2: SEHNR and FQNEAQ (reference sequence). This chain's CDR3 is CASSLVGPTAYGYTF. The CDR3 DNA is TGTGCCAGCAGCTTAGTGGGTCCTACGGCCTATGGCTACACCTTC.